The rows below give T cell receptor beta chains drawn from one sample of a study of identical twins. MiXCR, run by TCRdb on the 5' RACE reads, gives a single entry per CDR3 protein. The sample lists approximately 1.8 million distinct CDR3 sequences, less than 40% occurring once. The source material was cord blood. The source is a newborn girl in good health. CDR3s include the opening cysteine and the closing phenylalanine or tryptophan. Each record gives: clone size, D gene, V gene, J gene, CDR3 DNA, CDR3 protein. A D gene is named only where the DNA matches it firmly. The size field is filled for only some rows; it gives once, few, many or a size class.

once	NA	TRBV10-3	TRBJ1-5	TGTGCCACCCGGACAGACCTTAATCAGCCCCAGCATTTT	CATRTDLNQPQHF
few	NA	TRBV6-6	TRBJ2-1	TGTGCCAGCACCGGGCTAGGGGGGAATGAGCAGTTCTTC	CASTGLGGNEQFF
few	TRBD2	TRBV20-1	TRBJ2-7	TGCAGTGCTAGAGAGGGGGGACTAGCGAGCTCCTACGAGCAGTACTTC	CSAREGGLASSYEQYF
NA	NA	TRBV5-1	TRBJ2-3	TGCGCCAGCAGCTTGACGACAACCACAGGTACGCAGTATTTT	CASSLTTTTGTQYF
NA	NA	TRBV20-1	TRBJ2-1	TGCAGTGCTAGTGAGGGGGTGAGGTACTACGAGCAGTTCTTC	CSASEGVRYYEQFF
NA	NA	TRBV10-3	TRBJ2-5	TGTGCCATCAGTGATCCGGATTGGAACCGTGAGACCCAGTACTTC	CAISDPDWNRETQYF
many	NA	TRBV10-3	TRBJ2-5	TGTGCCATCGGGGGCGGGGTACAAGAGACCCAGTACTTC	CAIGGGVQETQYF
NA	NA	TRBV27	TRBJ2-7	TGTGCCAGCAGTGCCCGAGGGAGCAACTACGAGCAGTACTTC	CASSARGSNYEQYF
few	NA	TRBV20-1	TRBJ2-7	TGCAGTGCTACCGGGACCTGGAGCTCCTACGAGCAGTACTTC	CSATGTWSSYEQYF
NA	NA	TRBV5-1	TRBJ1-4	TGCGCCAGCAGCTTGGTGGGGGCAGGGGAAGCAACTAATGAAAAACTGTTTTTT	CASSLVGAGEATNEKLFF
NA	TRBD1	TRBV6-1	TRBJ1-4	TGTGCCAGCACCAAGGACAGGGGGCGTGAAAAACTGTTTTTT	CASTKDRGREKLFF
few	TRBD1	TRBV7-2	TRBJ1-2	TGTGCCAGCAGCCCGGAATTGACAGGGGTCGGCTACACCTTC	CASSPELTGVGYTF
NA	NA	TRBV5-1	TRBJ2-7	TGCGCCAGCAGCTTGGGGACCCTGTCAAGCTCCTACGAGCAGTACTTC	CASSLGTLSSSYEQYF
few	TRBD2	TRBV6-5	TRBJ2-1	TGTGCCAGCAGTTACGGGCTAGCGGGGCTCACTCTCCACAATGAGCAGTTCTTC	CASSYGLAGLTLHNEQFF
few	NA	TRBV5-1	TRBJ2-2	TGCGCCAGCAGCTTCTTGCTGAACACCGGGGAGCTGTTTTTT	CASSFLLNTGELFF
NA	TRBD2	TRBV4-1	TRBJ2-3	TGCGCCAGCAGCCAAGATCTAGCGGGAACTGCAGATACGCAGTATTTT	CASSQDLAGTADTQYF
few	TRBD1	TRBV12-3/TRBV12-4	TRBJ2-5	TGTGCCAGCAGTTCCCGCCGACAGGGGGCCGAGACCCAGTACTTC	CASSSRRQGAETQYF
NA	TRBD2	TRBV20-1	TRBJ2-1	TGCAGTGCTAGAGATCGACCGGGACTAGCGGGAAAGTTCTTC	CSARDRPGLAGKFF
few	TRBD1	TRBV6-2/TRBV6-3	TRBJ1-2	TGTGCCAGCAGTTATCTCCGCCCGACAGGGGCTTATGGCTACACCTTC	CASSYLRPTGAYGYTF
NA	NA	TRBV7-9	TRBJ2-5	TGTGCCAGCAGCTCAACAGACTACCGGGGAGAGCAGTACTTC	CASSSTDYRGEQYF
once	TRBD2	TRBV6-1	TRBJ2-1	TGTGCCAGCAGTCAGAACGCCGGGACTAGCGGCCAAGAGACCCAGTTCTTC	CASSQNAGTSGQETQFF
NA	NA	TRBV20-1	TRBJ1-3	TGCAGTGCTAGGGAGGGGTCAGGTGGAAACACCATATATTTT	CSAREGSGGNTIYF
NA	NA	TRBV12-3/TRBV12-4	TRBJ1-2	TGTGCCAGCAGTCCCTCAGGACTTAGCTATGGCCACACCTTC	CASSPSGLSYGHTF
NA	NA	TRBV19	TRBJ2-2	TGTGCCAGTAGTATGCAGGGCAACACCGGGGAGCTGTTTTTT	CASSMQGNTGELFF